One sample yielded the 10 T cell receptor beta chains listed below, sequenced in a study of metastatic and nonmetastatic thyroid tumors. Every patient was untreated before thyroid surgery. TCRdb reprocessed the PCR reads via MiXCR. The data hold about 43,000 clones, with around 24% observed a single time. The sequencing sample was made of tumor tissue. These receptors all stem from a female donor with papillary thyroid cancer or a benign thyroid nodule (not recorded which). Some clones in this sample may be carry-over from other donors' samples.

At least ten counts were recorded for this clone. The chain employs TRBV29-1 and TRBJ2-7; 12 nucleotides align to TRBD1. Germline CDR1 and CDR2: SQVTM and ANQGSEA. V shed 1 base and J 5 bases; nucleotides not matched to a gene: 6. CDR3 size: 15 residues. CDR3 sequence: CSVEGGTGGLDEQYF. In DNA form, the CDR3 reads TGCAGCGTTGAAGGTGGGACAGGGGGCCTGGACGAGCAGTACTTC.

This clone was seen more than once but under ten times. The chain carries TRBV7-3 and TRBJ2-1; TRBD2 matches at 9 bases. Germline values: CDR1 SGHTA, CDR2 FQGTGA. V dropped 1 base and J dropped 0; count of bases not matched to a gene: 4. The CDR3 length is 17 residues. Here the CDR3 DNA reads TGTGCCAGCAGCTTAATGACTAGCGGAGGCTCCTACAATGAGCAGTTCTTC. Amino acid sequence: CASSLMTSGGSYNEQFF. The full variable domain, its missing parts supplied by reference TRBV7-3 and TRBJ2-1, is GAGVSQTPSNKVTEKGKYVELRCDPISGHTALYWYRQSLGQGPEFLIYFQGTGAADDSGLPNDRFFAVRPEGSVSTLKIQRTERGDSAVYLCASSLMTSGGSYNEQFFGPGTRLTVL.

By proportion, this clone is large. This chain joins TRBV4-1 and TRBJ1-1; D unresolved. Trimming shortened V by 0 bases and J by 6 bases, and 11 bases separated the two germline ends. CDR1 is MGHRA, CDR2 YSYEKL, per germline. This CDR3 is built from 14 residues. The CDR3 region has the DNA TGCGCCAGCAGCCAAGATCCGGGTAGCGCTGAAGCTTTCTTT. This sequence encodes CASSQDPGSAEAFF.

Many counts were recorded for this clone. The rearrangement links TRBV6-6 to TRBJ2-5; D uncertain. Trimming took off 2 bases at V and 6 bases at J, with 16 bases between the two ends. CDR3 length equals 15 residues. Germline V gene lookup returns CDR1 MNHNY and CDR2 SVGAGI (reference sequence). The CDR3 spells CASSYDLSHVQTQYF. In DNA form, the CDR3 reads TGTGCCAGCAGTTACGATCTATCCCATGTCCAGACCCAGTACTTC.

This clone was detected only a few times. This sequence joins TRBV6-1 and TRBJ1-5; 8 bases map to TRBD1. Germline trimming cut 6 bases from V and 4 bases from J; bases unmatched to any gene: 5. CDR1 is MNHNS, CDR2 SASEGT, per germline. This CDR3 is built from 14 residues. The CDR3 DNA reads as TGTGCCAGCAGCGACAGGGGACATAATCAGCCCCAGCATTTT. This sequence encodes CASSDRGHNQPQHF.

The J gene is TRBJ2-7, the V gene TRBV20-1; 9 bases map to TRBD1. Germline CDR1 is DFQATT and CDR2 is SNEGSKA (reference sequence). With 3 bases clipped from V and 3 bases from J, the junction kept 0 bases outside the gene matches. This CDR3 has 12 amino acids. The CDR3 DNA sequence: TGCAGTGCTAGGACAGGGGGCTACGAGCAGTACTTC. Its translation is CSARTGGYEQYF.

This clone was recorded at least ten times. CDR3 DNA sequence: TGTGCCAGCAGTGACCTGAAGGGGGAGACCCAGTACTTC. Amino acids: CASSDLKGETQYF. The rearrangement joins TRBV28 to TRBJ2-5; tentative D call: TRBD1 (5 bases). CDR3 length: 13 residues. V was clipped by 5 bases and J by 5 bases, with 12 bases between them. The V gene's germline CDR1 is MDHEN and CDR2 SYDVKM.

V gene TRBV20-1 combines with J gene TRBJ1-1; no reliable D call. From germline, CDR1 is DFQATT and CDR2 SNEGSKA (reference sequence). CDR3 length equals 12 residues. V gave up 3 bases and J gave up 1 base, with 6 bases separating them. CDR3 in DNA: TGCAGTGCTAGTTTTTGGAACACTGAAGCTTTCTTT. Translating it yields CSASFWNTEAFF.

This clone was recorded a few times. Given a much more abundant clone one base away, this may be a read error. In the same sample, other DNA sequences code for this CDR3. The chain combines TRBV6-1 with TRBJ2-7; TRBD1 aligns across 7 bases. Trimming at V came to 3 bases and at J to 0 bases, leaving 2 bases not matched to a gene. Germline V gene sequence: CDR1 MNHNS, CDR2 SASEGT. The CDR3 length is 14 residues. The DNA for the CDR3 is TGTGCCAGCAGTGAGGGGGACAGCTCCTACGAGCAGTACTTC. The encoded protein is CASSEGDSSYEQYF.

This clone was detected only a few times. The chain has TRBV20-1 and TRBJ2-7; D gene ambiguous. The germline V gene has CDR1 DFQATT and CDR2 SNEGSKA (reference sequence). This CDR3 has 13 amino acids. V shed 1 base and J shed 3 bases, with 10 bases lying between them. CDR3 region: CSARAESDYEQYF. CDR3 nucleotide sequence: TGCAGTGCTAGAGCTGAGTCTGACTACGAGCAGTACTTC.